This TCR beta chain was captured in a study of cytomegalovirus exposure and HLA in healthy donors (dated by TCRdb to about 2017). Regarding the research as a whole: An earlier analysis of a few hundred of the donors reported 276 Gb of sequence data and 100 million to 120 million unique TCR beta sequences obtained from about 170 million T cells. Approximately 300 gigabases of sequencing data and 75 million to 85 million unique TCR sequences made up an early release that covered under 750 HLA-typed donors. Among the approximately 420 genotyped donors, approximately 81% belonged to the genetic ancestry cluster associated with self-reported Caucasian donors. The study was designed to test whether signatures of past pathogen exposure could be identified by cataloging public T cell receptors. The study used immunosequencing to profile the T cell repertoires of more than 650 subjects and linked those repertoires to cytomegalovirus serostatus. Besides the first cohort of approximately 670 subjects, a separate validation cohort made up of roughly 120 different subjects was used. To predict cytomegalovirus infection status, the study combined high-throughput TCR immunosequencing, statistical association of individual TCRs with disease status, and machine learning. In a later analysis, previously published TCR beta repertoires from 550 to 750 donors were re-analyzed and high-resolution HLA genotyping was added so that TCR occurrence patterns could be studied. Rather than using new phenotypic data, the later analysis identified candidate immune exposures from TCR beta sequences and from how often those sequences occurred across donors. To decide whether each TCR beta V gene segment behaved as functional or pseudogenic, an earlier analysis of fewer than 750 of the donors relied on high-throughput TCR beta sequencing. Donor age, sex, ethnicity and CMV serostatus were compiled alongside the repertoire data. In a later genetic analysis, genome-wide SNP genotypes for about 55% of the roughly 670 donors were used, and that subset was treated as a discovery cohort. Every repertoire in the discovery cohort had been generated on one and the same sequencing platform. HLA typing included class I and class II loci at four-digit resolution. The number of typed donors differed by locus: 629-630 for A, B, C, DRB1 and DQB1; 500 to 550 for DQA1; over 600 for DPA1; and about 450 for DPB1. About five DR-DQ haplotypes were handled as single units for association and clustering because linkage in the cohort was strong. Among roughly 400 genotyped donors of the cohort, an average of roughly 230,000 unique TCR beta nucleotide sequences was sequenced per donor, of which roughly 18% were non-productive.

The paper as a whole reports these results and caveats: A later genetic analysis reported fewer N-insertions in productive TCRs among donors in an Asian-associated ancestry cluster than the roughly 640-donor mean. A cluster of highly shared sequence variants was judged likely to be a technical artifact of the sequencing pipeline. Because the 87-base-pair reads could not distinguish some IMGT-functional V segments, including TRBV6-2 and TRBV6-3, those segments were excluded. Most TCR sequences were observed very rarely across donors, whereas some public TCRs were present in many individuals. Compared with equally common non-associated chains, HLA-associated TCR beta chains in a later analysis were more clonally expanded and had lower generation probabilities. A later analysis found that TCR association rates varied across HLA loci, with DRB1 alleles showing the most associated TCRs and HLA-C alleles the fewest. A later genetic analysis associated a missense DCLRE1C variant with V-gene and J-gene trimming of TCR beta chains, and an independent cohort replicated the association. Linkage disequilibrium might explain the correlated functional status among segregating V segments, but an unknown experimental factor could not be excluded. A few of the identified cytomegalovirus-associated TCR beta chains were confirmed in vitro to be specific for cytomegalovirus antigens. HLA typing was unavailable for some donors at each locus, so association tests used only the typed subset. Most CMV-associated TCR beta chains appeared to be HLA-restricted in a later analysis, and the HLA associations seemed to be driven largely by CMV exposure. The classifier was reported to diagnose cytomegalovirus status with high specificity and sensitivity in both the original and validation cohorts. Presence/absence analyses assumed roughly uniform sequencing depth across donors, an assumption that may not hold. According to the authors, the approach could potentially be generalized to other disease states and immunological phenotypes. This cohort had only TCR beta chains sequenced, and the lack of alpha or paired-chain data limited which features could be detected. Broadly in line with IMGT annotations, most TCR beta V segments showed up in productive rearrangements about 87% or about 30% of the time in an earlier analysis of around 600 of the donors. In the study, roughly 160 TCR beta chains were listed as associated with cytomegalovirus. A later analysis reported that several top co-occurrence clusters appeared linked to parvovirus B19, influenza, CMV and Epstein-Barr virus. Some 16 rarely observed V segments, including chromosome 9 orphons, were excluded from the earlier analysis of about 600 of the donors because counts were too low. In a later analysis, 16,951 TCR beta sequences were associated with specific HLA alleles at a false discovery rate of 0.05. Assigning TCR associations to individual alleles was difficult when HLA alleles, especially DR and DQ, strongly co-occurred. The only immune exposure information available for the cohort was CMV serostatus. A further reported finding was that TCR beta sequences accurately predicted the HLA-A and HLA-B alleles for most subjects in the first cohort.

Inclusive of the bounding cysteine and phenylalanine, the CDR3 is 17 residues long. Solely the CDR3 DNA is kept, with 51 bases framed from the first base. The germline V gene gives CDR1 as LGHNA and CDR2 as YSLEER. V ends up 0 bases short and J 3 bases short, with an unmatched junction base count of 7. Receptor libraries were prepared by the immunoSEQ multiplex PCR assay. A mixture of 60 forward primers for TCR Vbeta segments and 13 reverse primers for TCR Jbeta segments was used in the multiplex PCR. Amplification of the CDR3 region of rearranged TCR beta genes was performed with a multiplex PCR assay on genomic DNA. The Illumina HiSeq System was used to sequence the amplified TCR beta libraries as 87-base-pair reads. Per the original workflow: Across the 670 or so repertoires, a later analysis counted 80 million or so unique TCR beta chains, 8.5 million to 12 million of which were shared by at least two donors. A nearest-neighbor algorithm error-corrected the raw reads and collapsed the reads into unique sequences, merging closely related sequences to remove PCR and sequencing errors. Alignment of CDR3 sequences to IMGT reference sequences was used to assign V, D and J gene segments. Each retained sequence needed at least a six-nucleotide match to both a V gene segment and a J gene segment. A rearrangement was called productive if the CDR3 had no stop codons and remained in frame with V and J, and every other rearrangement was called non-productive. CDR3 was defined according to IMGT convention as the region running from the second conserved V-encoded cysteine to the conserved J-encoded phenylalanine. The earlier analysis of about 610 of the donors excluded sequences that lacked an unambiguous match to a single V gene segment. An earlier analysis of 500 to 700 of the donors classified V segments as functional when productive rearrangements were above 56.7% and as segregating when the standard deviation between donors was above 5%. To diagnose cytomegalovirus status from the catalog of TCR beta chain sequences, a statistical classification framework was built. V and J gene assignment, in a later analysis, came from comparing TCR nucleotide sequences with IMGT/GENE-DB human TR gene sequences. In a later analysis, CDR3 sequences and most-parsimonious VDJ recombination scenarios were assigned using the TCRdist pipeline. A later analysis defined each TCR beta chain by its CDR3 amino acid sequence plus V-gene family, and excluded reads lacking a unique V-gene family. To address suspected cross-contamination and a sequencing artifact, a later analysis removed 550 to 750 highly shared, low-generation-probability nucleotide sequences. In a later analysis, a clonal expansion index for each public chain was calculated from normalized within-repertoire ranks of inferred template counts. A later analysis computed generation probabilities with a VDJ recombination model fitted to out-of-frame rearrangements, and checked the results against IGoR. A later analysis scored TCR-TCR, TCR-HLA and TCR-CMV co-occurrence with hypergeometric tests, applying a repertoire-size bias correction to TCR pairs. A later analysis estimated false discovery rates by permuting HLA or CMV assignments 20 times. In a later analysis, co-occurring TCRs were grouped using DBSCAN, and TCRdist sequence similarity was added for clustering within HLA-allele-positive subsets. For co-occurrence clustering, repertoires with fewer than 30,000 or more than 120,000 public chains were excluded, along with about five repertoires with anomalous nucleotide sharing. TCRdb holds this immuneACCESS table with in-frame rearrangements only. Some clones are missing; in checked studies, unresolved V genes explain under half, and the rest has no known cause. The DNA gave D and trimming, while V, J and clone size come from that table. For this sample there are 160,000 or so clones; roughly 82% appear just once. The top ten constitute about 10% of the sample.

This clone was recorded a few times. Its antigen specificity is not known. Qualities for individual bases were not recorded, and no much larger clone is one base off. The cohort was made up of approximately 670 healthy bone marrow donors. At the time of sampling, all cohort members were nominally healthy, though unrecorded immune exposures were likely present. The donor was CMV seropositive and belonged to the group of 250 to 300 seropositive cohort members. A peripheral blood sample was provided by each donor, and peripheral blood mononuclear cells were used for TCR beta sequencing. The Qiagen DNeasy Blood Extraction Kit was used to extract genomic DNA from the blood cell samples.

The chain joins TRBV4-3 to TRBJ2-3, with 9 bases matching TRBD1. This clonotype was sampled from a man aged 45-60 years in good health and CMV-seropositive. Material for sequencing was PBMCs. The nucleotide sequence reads TGCGCCAGCAGCCAAGATTGGGACAGGGACCGGACAGATACGCAGTATTTT. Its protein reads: CASSQDWDRDRTDTQYF.